The next 3 T cell receptor beta chains were all read from a single sample in a study of blood T cells in healthy people across ages. Together with a sample-barcoded 5' primer, a J-beta primer mix was included in a second PCR lasting about 6 to 11 cycles. Each CDR3 protein is one row after TCRdb ran MiXCR on the 5' RACE reads. This sample has about 1.1 million distinct CDR3 sequences, with roughly two fifths found just once. Material for sequencing was blood. The receptors shown here come from a man between 18 and 29 years old in good health.

The V gene is TRBV20-1, the J gene TRBJ1-4; TRBD1 matches at 9 bases. Germline lookup yields CDR1 DFQATT and CDR2 SNEGSKA (reference sequence). Trimming cost V 6 bases and J 0 bases; bases outside gene matches: 11. This CDR3 has 17 residues. CDR3 amino acids: CSASRPGQGATNEKLFF. In DNA form, the CDR3 reads TGCAGTGCCTCTCGACCGGGACAGGGAGCAACTAATGAAAAACTGTTTTTT.

This clonotype was counted only a few times. J is TRBJ1-6 and V is TRBV20-1, with 8 bases lining up with TRBD1. CDR1 and CDR2 (germline): DFQATT, SNEGSKA (reference sequence). J gave up 7 bases and V 5 bases, and 7 bases lay outside the gene matches. The CDR3 sequence is 14 residues long. Here the CDR3 reads CSAWTGHKNSPLHF. The CDR3 coding sequence is TGCAGTGCTTGGACAGGGCACAAAAATTCACCCCTCCACTTT.

CDR3 sequence reads: CASSLSLPGTGELFF. DNA for the CDR3: TGCGCCAGCAGCCTATCCTTGCCGGGGACCGGGGAGCTGTTTTTT. The chain links TRBV4-1 to TRBJ2-2; a weak D match, TRBD2 (5 bases). CDR3 length equals 15 residues. CDR1 MGHRA and CDR2 YSYEKL come from the germline V gene. V dropped 4 bases and J dropped 5 bases, with 14 bases sitting between them.